This is a list of T cell receptor beta chains from one sample in a study of human T cells and chemical hapten exposure. TCRdb processed the RACE reads anew with MiXCR; each CDR3 protein has one entry. Among about 70,000 distinct CDR3 sequences, approximately 6.2% were seen once, and the ten largest hold around 3.4%. The specimen sequenced was whole blood. The receptor source for this set is a female donor in good health. Some clones in this sample may be carry-over from other donors' samples. Each CDR3 is given with its conserved first and last residue. The order of the fields is J gene, D gene, V gene, clone size, CDR3 protein, CDR3 DNA. A D gene is named only where the DNA matches it firmly. Part of the rows lack a size; the others show once, few, many or a class for expanded clones.

TRBJ1-2 | . | TRBV10-3 | many | CAISGPGGGENYGYTF | TGTGCCATCAGTGGGCCTGGGGGGGGTGAGAACTATGGCTACACCTTC
TRBJ1-6 | TRBD1 | TRBV3-1 | many | CASSQGQGRNSPLHF | TGTGCCAGCAGCCAAGGACAGGGGCGGAATTCACCCCTCCACTTT
TRBJ1-1 | . | TRBV11-2 | few | CASSSAPNITGRTEAFF | TGTGCCAGCAGCTCCGCACCAAACATTACAGGGAGGACTGAAGCTTTCTTT
TRBJ1-3 | . | TRBV20-1 | . | CSARNRHRNSGNTIYF | TGCAGTGCTAGAAACCGACACCGGAACTCTGGAAACACCATATATTTT
TRBJ2-5 | TRBD2 | TRBV9 | medium-sized | CASSVQPGGETQYF | TGTGCCAGCAGCGTTCAGCCGGGGGGAGAGACCCAGTACTTC
TRBJ2-5 | . | TRBV7-2 | many | CASSPTRGETQYF | TGTGCCAGCAGCCCCACTAGAGGAGAGACCCAGTACTTC
TRBJ2-7 | . | TRBV7-2 | . | CASSLALDRNEQYF | TGTGCCAGCAGCTTAGCTTTGGACCGGAACGAGCAGTACTTC
TRBJ1-5 | . | TRBV12-3/TRBV12-4 | many | CASSWTGNQPQHF | TGTGCCAGCAGTTGGACGGGAAATCAGCCCCAGCATTTT
TRBJ2-7 | TRBD1 | TRBV7-9 | many | CASSLGQGFDEQYF | TGTGCCAGCAGCTTGGGACAGGGGTTCGACGAGCAGTACTTC
TRBJ1-5 | TRBD1 | TRBV28 | . | CASSLRQGGQPQHF | TGTGCCAGCAGTTTACGACAGGGGGGACAGCCCCAGCATTTT
TRBJ2-1 | . | TRBV3-1 | . | CASSQDWAPPRDEQFF | TGTGCCAGCAGCCAAGATTGGGCGCCTCCCCGCGATGAGCAGTTCTTC
TRBJ2-7 | . | TRBV28 | many | CASSSTFGGLYEQYF | TGTGCCAGCAGTTCAACTTTTGGGGGGCTTTACGAGCAGTACTTC
TRBJ1-5 | . | TRBV7-2 | few | CASRPVAYSNQPQHF | TGTGCCAGCCGCCCAGTCGCGTATAGCAATCAGCCCCAGCATTTT
TRBJ2-5 | TRBD2 | TRBV24-1 | few | CATSDRAGVETQYF | TGTGCCACCAGTGACCGGGCGGGGGTCGAGACCCAGTACTTC
TRBJ1-3 | . | TRBV29-1 | many | CSAHSGNTIYF | TGCAGCGCCCACTCTGGAAACACCATATATTTT
TRBJ1-2 | . | TRBV27 | . | CASSLSQGYYGYTF | TGTGCCAGCAGTTTATCCCAGGGATACTATGGCTACACCTTC
TRBJ2-5 | . | TRBV28 | few | CASSSRNQETQYF | TGTGCCAGCAGTTCCAGGAACCAAGAGACCCAGTACTTC
TRBJ2-7 | TRBD1 | TRBV27 | few | CASSFGTESSYEQYF | TGTGCCAGCAGTTTTGGGACAGAAAGCTCCTACGAGCAGTACTTC
TRBJ2-7 | . | TRBV28 | many | CASSLSPSSYEQYF | TGTGCCAGCAGTCTCTCCCCCAGCTCCTACGAGCAGTACTTC
TRBJ1-1 | . | TRBV12-3/TRBV12-4 | few | CASSRTPRTEAFF | TGTGCCAGCAGCAGGACTCCGCGCACTGAAGCTTTCTTT
TRBJ2-7 | . | TRBV6-5 | few | CASSYVGAAYEQYF | TGTGCCAGCAGTTACGTGGGAGCAGCCTACGAGCAGTACTTC
TRBJ2-5 | . | TRBV6-5 | many | CASSPSGRETQYF | TGTGCCAGCAGCCCCAGTGGCCGGGAGACCCAGTACTTC
TRBJ2-7 | TRBD1 | TRBV28 | many | CASSSSQGVASYEQYF | TGTGCCAGCAGTTCGTCCCAGGGGGTCGCCTCCTACGAGCAGTACTTC
TRBJ2-3 | TRBD2 | TRBV12-3/TRBV12-4 | many | CASSPEMGREADTQYF | TGTGCCAGCAGTCCTGAAATGGGGAGGGAGGCAGATACGCAGTATTTT
TRBJ2-7 | TRBD2 | TRBV28 | few | CASSPGGLAGHEQYF | TGTGCCAGCAGTCCCGGTGGACTAGCGGGTCACGAGCAGTACTTC
TRBJ2-4 | . | TRBV12-3/TRBV12-4 | many | CASSLVAKNIQYF | TGTGCCAGCAGCCTCGTAGCCAAAAACATTCAGTACTTC
TRBJ2-1 | TRBD2 | TRBV7-2 | many | CASSSGLAGHLEQFF | TGTGCCAGCAGCTCAGGACTAGCGGGTCACTTGGAGCAGTTCTTC
TRBJ1-1 | TRBD1 | TRBV2 | many | CASSPDRDGTEAFF | TGTGCCAGCAGTCCCGACAGGGATGGCACTGAAGCTTTCTTT
TRBJ2-1 | . | TRBV7-8 | many | CASSPLDEQFF | TGTGCCAGCAGCCCCCTAGATGAGCAGTTCTTC
TRBJ1-1 | . | TRBV18 | many | CASSPPGLTEAFF | TGTGCCAGCTCACCCCCAGGGCTCACTGAAGCTTTCTTT
TRBJ2-2 | TRBD2 | TRBV3-1 | many | CASSQGSGRTGELFF | TGTGCCAGCAGCCAAGGTTCCGGGAGGACCGGGGAGCTGTTTTTT
TRBJ2-1 | TRBD1 | TRBV30 | many | CAWSVTGTTYNEQFF | TGTGCCTGGAGTGTGACAGGGACCACCTACAATGAGCAGTTCTTC
TRBJ2-3 | . | TRBV5-4 | . | CACSLQGADTQYF | TGTGCCTGCAGCTTGCAGGGCGCCGATACGCAGTATTTT
TRBJ2-7 | TRBD1 | TRBV29-1 | many | CSAKDRGFLEQYF | TGCAGCGCCAAGGACAGGGGGTTTTTGGAGCAGTACTTC
TRBJ1-6 | . | TRBV6-5 | many | CASSAKKSRDSPLHF | TGTGCCAGCAGTGCGAAGAAATCCCGAGATTCACCCCTCCACTTT
TRBJ2-3 | TRBD2 | TRBV3-1 | . | CASSRGLADISDTDTQYF | TGTGCCAGCAGCCGGGGACTAGCGGACATCTCTGACACAGATACGCAGTATTTT
TRBJ2-5 | . | TRBV6-5 | many | CASSLPGTLETQYF | TGTGCCAGCAGCTTACCCGGGACATTGGAGACCCAGTACTTC
TRBJ2-7 | . | TRBV2 | many | CASNQDSYEQYF | TGTGCCAGCAACCAGGATTCCTACGAGCAGTACTTC
TRBJ2-7 | TRBD1 | TRBV6-1 | many | CASSAGGDHYEQYF | TGTGCCAGCAGTGCAGGGGGTGATCACTACGAGCAGTACTTC
TRBJ2-7 | . | TRBV6-1 | . | CASSGYGGSEQYF | TGTGCCAGCAGTGGATATGGGGGGTCCGAGCAGTACTTC
TRBJ2-3 | . | TRBV6-5 | many | CASSYPATDTQYF | TGTGCCAGCAGTTACCCGGCCACAGATACGCAGTATTTT
TRBJ2-6 | . | TRBV5-1 | many | CASRFVIDSGANVLTF | TGCGCCAGCAGGTTTGTGATCGACTCTGGGGCCAACGTCCTGACTTTC
TRBJ2-3 | TRBD2 | TRBV7-2 | many | CASTLALAGKNTDTQYF | TGTGCCAGCACCCTCGCCTTAGCGGGGAAAAACACAGATACGCAGTATTTT
TRBJ1-1 | . | TRBV27 | . | CASSSPRGMDFF | TGTGCCAGCAGTTCGCCGAGGGGCATGGATTTCTTT
TRBJ1-6 | . | TRBV4-1 | many | CASSQVGQGHSPLHF | TGCGCCAGCAGCCAAGTCGGGCAGGGTCATTCACCCCTCCACTTT
TRBJ1-2 | . | TRBV4-3 | few | CASSQDLRGGLNYGYTF | TGCGCCAGCAGCCAAGATTTGAGGGGGGGACTCAACTATGGCTACACCTTC
TRBJ2-7 | . | TRBV3-1 | few | CASSPSRGPLEQYF | TGTGCCAGCAGCCCGTCGCGGGGGCCCCTCGAGCAGTACTTC
TRBJ1-4 | TRBD1 | TRBV19 | . | CASSIGTGREKLFF | TGTGCCAGTAGTATCGGGACAGGTCGTGAAAAACTGTTTTTT
TRBJ2-5 | . | TRBV21-1 | many | CASSKGWDGSSLETQYF | TGTGCCAGCAGCAAAGGATGGGACGGTAGTTCCTTGGAGACCCAGTACTTC
TRBJ2-2 | TRBD2 | TRBV7-9 | . | CASSQRRTSGRGNTGELFF | TGTGCCAGCAGCCAAAGAAGGACTAGCGGGAGAGGTAACACCGGGGAGCTGTTTTTT
TRBJ2-1 | TRBD1 | TRBV7-2 | . | CASTLFTQGPYNEQFF | TGTGCCAGCACCTTATTCACACAGGGGCCTTACAATGAGCAGTTCTTC